Below are 3 T cell receptor beta chains sequenced from a single sample in a study of CD4 T cells in relation to SARS-CoV-2 and coronaviruses. Profiling relied on immunoSEQ multiplex PCR, and the TCRdb table lists in-frame clones only, not all of them. The profile shows some 60,000 clones, around 90% of them singletons. Sequenced: naive CD4+ T cells from PBMCs. The subset here: naive CD4+ T cells isolated by negative enrichment. All receptors come from an adult with COVID-19.

This clone was detected only a few times. The V call is TRBV2, the J call TRBJ1-5, with D uncertain. Germline V lookup: CDR1 SNHLY, CDR2 FYNNEI. V was pared by 3 bases and J by 3 bases, with 12 bases between. The length of the CDR3 is 15 residues. CDR3 DNA: TGTGCCAGCAGTGAGGATAGGGAGAACAATCAGCCCCAGCATTTT. As protein: CASSEDRENNQPQHF.

The V and J genes are TRBV24-1 and TRBJ2-1; unclear D gene. CDR1 is KGHDR and CDR2 is SFDVKD in the germline V gene. The length of the CDR3 is 15 residues. The ends were cut back, 3 bases at V and 5 bases at J, with 13 bases in the middle. CDR3 amino acids: CATSDPSDPHNEQFF. CDR3 bases: TGTGCCACCAGTGATCCTTCGGACCCTCACAATGAGCAGTTCTTC.

Only a few counts were recorded for this clone. The J gene is TRBJ1-1, the V gene TRBV7-9; the match to TRBD1 covers 11 bases. Germline values: CDR1 SEHNR, CDR2 FQNEAQ (reference sequence). The CDR3 consists of 18 residues. With 1 base clipped from V and 0 bases from J, the junction kept 7 bases outside the gene matches. CDR3 in DNA: TGTGCCAGCAGCTTAGGGACAGGGGGCGAATCCTTGAACACTGAAGCTTTCTTT. It yields the protein CASSLGTGGESLNTEAFF.